The 26 T cell receptor beta chains given below trace back to one sample, sequenced in a study of blood T cell repertoires in COVID-19. Produced via immunoSEQ multiplex PCR; TCRdb's table is partial and in-frame only. The table shows fewer than 100,000 clones, with approximately 82% occurring only once. Sequences were obtained from peripheral blood. These receptors were obtained from a woman aged 45-65 years with acute or convalescent COVID-19.

The chain uses TRBV7-3 and TRBJ2-3; D possibly corresponds to TRBD1 (6 bases). V lost 8 bases and J 1 base, leaving 10 bases between the germline ends. The CDR3 extends over 13 amino acids. Looked up from germline, CDR1 is SGHTA and CDR2 is FQGTGA. This CDR3 reads CASGGGGTDTQYF. The CDR3 DNA follows: TGTGCCAGCGGGGGCGGCGGCACAGATACGCAGTATTTT.

This clone was counted a single time. The J gene is TRBJ2-3, the V gene TRBV7-9; 10 bases map to TRBD2. V lost 5 bases and J lost 7; bases outside the gene matches: 6. The CDR3 contains 14 residues. Germline values: CDR1 SEHNR, CDR2 FQNEAQ (reference sequence). CDR3 sequence reads: CASSASGGGNTQYF. The CDR3 region has the DNA TGTGCCAGCAGCGCCAGCGGGGGGGGCAATACGCAGTATTTT.

This chain joins TRBV5-1 and TRBJ2-7; maybe TRBD1 (6 bases). Germline V gives CDR1 SGHRS, CDR2 YFSETQ. The CDR3 is 14 amino acids. Trimming left V 0 bases short and J 5 bases short, with 12 bases between. The DNA for the CDR3 is TGCGCCAGCAGCTTGGATACAGGGATTAACGAGCAGTACTTC. Translated, it gives CASSLDTGINEQYF.

The rearrangement uses TRBV24-1 and TRBJ2-5; TRBD2 aligns across 9 bases. The V and J ends lost 4 bases and 5 bases, in that order; junction bases with no gene match: 10. The CDR3 has 16 amino acids. CDR1 KGHDR and CDR2 SFDVKD come from the germline V gene. The CDR3 here is CATSDPIAGDLETQYF. CDR3 in DNA: TGTGCCACCAGTGACCCCATAGCGGGAGATTTGGAGACCCAGTACTTC.

This clone was detected ten times or more. The chain has TRBV5-1 and TRBJ2-7, with D tentatively TRBD1 (5 bases). CDR1 is SGHRS and CDR2 is YFSETQ in the germline V gene. This CDR3 contains 14 residues. V was pared by 2 bases and J by 5 bases, with 14 bases between. The CDR3 DNA is TGCGCCAGCAGCTTCAGAGACAGTCCCAACGAGCAGTACTTC. Translated, it gives CASSFRDSPNEQYF.

The CDR3 sequence is CASSVTSGTFNEQFF. DNA for the CDR3: TGTGCCAGCAGCGTGACTAGCGGGACTTTCAATGAGCAGTTCTTC. The chain uses TRBV11-2 and TRBJ2-1, with TRBD2 matching 11 bases. This CDR3 is 15 amino acids long. Losses at the gene ends were 5 bases for V and 6 bases for J; bases not matched to a gene: 6. The germline gives CDR1 SGHAT, CDR2 FQNNGV. Drawing the rest from reference TRBV11-2 and TRBJ2-1, the complete variable domain is EAGVAQSPRYKIIEKRQSVAFWCNPISGHATLYWYQQILGQGPKLLIQFQNNGVVDDSQLPKDRFSAERLKGVDSTLKIQPAKLEDSAVYLCASSVTSGTFNEQFFGPGTRLTVL.

CDR3 bases: TGTGCCAGCAGGGCACAGGGTTTGGCTGGGGCCAACGTCCTGACTTTC. It yields the protein CASRAQGLAGANVLTF. V usage is TRBV28 and J usage is TRBJ2-6; a possible D gene is TRBD1 (6 bases). In germline, CDR1 is MDHEN, CDR2 SYDVKM. The CDR3 is 16 residues long. V lost 6 bases to trimming and J lost 2 bases, with 14 bases between them.

The J gene is TRBJ2-1, the V gene TRBV28; TRBD1 matches at 9 bases. The germline gives CDR1 MDHEN, CDR2 SYDVKM. CDR3 length equals 14 residues. With 6 bases clipped from V and 9 bases from J, the junction kept 9 bases outside the gene matches. The CDR3 region is CASSLGQGLIEQFF. As DNA, the CDR3 is TGTGCCAGCAGCCTCGGACAGGGGCTGATTGAGCAGTTCTTC.

This clone showed up just a few times. This sequence joins TRBV9 and TRBJ2-7, with a weak D call TRBD1 (6 bases). CDR1 and CDR2 (germline): SGDLS, YYNGEE. The V gene lost 4 bases and the J gene lost 0 bases, with 20 bases spanning the gap. The CDR3 contains 17 residues. In nucleotides, the CDR3 is TGTGCCAGCAGCCCTCACCGTTCGGGACACTTCTCCTACGAGCAGTACTTC. This encodes CASSPHRSGHFSYEQYF. Complete variable domain (other parts from reference TRBV9 and TRBJ2-7): DSGVTQTPKHLITATGQRVTLRCSPRSGDLSVYWYQQSLDQGLQFLIQYYNGEERAKGNILERFSAQQFPDLHSELNLSSLELGDSALYFCASSPHRSGHFSYEQYFGPGTRLTVT.

The V and J genes are TRBV5-4 and TRBJ2-7; 7 bases fit TRBD1. The trim removed 0 bases at V and 2 bases at J, leaving 2 bases unmatched. In germline, CDR1 is SGHNT, CDR2 YYREEE (reference sequence). The CDR3 sequence is 14 residues long. The CDR3 nucleotides read TGTGCCAGCAGCTTGGGGGGACAGACCTACGAGCAGTACTTC. Amino acids: CASSLGGQTYEQYF.

This clone was recorded only once. This rearrangement joins TRBV28 to TRBJ1-3, with D perhaps TRBD1 (6 bases). Per the germline V gene, CDR1 is MDHEN and CDR2 is SYDVKM. CDR3 size: 18 residues. V lost 4 bases, J lost 7 bases, and 26 bases lay in between. This chain's CDR3 is CASSSLTRQAFTYNTIYF. The CDR3 coding sequence is TGTGCCAGCAGTTCCCTAACCAGACAGGCTTTCACATATAACACCATATATTTT.

This sequence joins TRBV9 and TRBJ2-7; TRBD2 matches 12 bases. CDR1 and CDR2 from the germline V gene are SGDLS and YYNGEE. The ends lost 0 bases at V and 0 bases at J; junction bases unmatched: 4. The CDR3 totals 17 residues. CDR3 loop: CASSVGTSGTYSYEQYF. The CDR3 DNA sequence: TGTGCCAGCAGCGTAGGGACTAGCGGGACATACTCCTACGAGCAGTACTTC.

V usage is TRBV6-5 and J usage is TRBJ2-7, with D unclear. Trimming cost V 0 bases and J 0 bases, with 6 bases left between them. This CDR3 contains 14 residues. Looked up from germline, CDR1 is MNHEY and CDR2 is SVGAGI. In nucleotides, the CDR3 is TGTGCCAGCAGTTACTCTCGCTACTCCTACGAGCAGTACTTC. It codes for CASSYSRYSYEQYF.

This chain joins TRBV7-2 and TRBJ1-5; D ambiguous. Germline V gene data show CDR1 as SGHTA and CDR2 as FQGNSA. Trimming removed 1 base at V and 2 bases at J, with 9 bases between. This CDR3 is built from 15 residues. The CDR3: CASSLGWRGNQPQHF. CDR3 nucleotides: TGTGCCAGCAGCTTAGGGTGGAGGGGCAATCAGCCCCAGCATTTT.

This chain joins TRBV18 and TRBJ2-7, with D perhaps TRBD1 (6 bases). The ends were cut back, 5 bases at V and 6 bases at J, with 14 bases in the middle. The germline V gene encodes CDR1 KGHSH and CDR2 LQKENI. The CDR3 spans 13 residues. CDR3 sequence (DNA): TGTGCCAGCTCATCAACAGGGACCGGCGAGCAGTACTTC. It translates to CASSSTGTGEQYF.

The rearrangement joins TRBV6-5 to TRBJ1-5; 7 nucleotides match TRBD1. This CDR3 has 15 amino acids. V shed 6 bases and J 4 bases; nucleotides not matched to a gene: 9. CDR1 is MNHEY, CDR2 SVGAGI, per germline. The CDR3 loop reads CASRTPDRANQPQHF. The CDR3 nucleotides are TGTGCCAGCAGGACCCCCGACAGGGCTAATCAGCCCCAGCATTTT.

The chain uses TRBV10-3 and TRBJ2-2; 8 positions agree with TRBD2. The CDR3 sequence is 15 residues long. J lost 6 bases, V lost 8 bases, and 11 bases had no gene match. Germline lookup yields CDR1 ENHRY and CDR2 SYGVKD. The CDR3 DNA reads TGTGCCATCGGCCGTGAGCGGGAGTTCCCCGGGGAGCTGTTTTTT. It encodes CAIGREREFPGELFF.

The rearrangement joins TRBV15 to TRBJ2-3; a possible D gene is TRBD1 (5 bases). Trimming removed 0 bases from V and 4 bases from J, with 17 bases in between. This CDR3 is 17 amino acids long. Germline lookup yields CDR1 LNHNV and CDR2 YYDKDF (reference sequence). The CDR3 DNA sequence: TGTGCCACCAGCAGAGATGGGTGGTTAGGGGTATCAGATACGCAGTATTTT. This codes for CATSRDGWLGVSDTQYF.

V is TRBV5-1 and J is TRBJ2-1; D is perhaps TRBD1 (5 bases). This CDR3 has 17 amino acids. V was pared by 3 bases and J by 3 bases, with 19 bases between. Germline V lookup: CDR1 SGHRS, CDR2 YFSETQ. CDR3 nucleotides: TGCGCCAGCAGCTCCCCCCCGTGGGAAGGGGTCTACAATGAGCAGTTCTTC. Its translation: CASSSPPWEGVYNEQFF.

This clone has only a few counts. The rearrangement links TRBV4-3 to TRBJ1-2, with a tentative D call TRBD1 (6 bases). This CDR3 region has 14 residues. From germline, CDR1 is LGHNA and CDR2 YSLEER. V lost 0 bases to trimming and J lost 6 bases, with 11 bases between them. The CDR3 DNA reads as TGCGCCAGCAGCCAAGAGTGGACAGATGATGGCTACACCTTC. Translating it yields CASSQEWTDDGYTF.

This clone was counted once. The chain joins TRBV27 to TRBJ2-3, with D possibly TRBD2 on 5 matching bases. With 1 base removed from V and 0 bases from J, the gap between germline ends came to 5 bases. This CDR3 contains 14 residues. The germline V gene has CDR1 MNHEY and CDR2 SMNVEV (reference sequence). The CDR3: CASSLWTSTDTQYF. The DNA of the CDR3 is TGTGCCAGCAGTTTATGGACTAGCACAGATACGCAGTATTTT.

In its sample, this clone was seen once. The V and J genes are TRBV15 and TRBJ2-2, with 7 bases matching TRBD2. V was clipped by 6 bases and J by 6 bases; unmatched bases: 10. The CDR3 consists of 15 residues. The germline V gene encodes CDR1 LNHNV and CDR2 YYDKDF (reference sequence). The DNA for the CDR3 is TGTGCCACCAGACCGACTAGCATAGTATCCGGGGAGCTGTTTTTT. It is translated as CATRPTSIVSGELFF.

This chain joins TRBV7-8 and TRBJ1-2, with 10 positions matching TRBD1. Germline assignment: CDR1 SGHVS and CDR2 FQNEAQ. The CDR3 is made up of 16 amino acids. The junction had 12 bases not matched to a gene; V was cut back by 4 bases and J by 7 bases. The CDR3 bases are TGTGCCAGCAGCTCCCTCCCAGACAGGGGGCTTGGTGGCTACACCTTC. It is translated as CASSSLPDRGLGGYTF.

This chain links TRBV6-5 with TRBJ1-2; the match to TRBD1 covers 9 bases. Per the germline V gene, CDR1 is MNHEY and CDR2 is SVGAGI. The trim removed 8 bases at V and 7 bases at J, leaving 14 bases unmatched. This CDR3 spans 15 amino acids. CDR3 DNA sequence: TGTGCCAGCGTTCCTTCGGGACAGGGTTCAATTGGCTACACCTTC. Protein product: CASVPSGQGSIGYTF.

V is TRBV15 and J is TRBJ2-1; perhaps TRBD2 as D (5 bases). There are 19 residues in the CDR3. Germline loops: CDR1 LNHNV, CDR2 YYDKDF (reference sequence). The ends were cut back, 1 base at V and 2 bases at J, with 21 bases in the middle. CDR3 in amino acids: CATSRALYEGDLPYNEQFF. CDR3 nucleotides: TGTGCCACCAGCAGAGCCCTTTACGAGGGAGATCTGCCCTACAATGAGCAGTTCTTC.

The count of this clone is one. The CDR3 is CASSPRTGTNTEAFF. CDR3 DNA sequence: TGTGCCAGCAGCCCCAGGACAGGGACGAACACTGAAGCTTTCTTT. J is TRBJ1-1 and V is TRBV9, with 8 bases matching TRBD1. The CDR3 runs to 15 residues. Per germline, CDR1 SGDLS and CDR2 YYNGEE. With V trimmed by 4 bases and J by 1 base, 6 bases remained unmatched.